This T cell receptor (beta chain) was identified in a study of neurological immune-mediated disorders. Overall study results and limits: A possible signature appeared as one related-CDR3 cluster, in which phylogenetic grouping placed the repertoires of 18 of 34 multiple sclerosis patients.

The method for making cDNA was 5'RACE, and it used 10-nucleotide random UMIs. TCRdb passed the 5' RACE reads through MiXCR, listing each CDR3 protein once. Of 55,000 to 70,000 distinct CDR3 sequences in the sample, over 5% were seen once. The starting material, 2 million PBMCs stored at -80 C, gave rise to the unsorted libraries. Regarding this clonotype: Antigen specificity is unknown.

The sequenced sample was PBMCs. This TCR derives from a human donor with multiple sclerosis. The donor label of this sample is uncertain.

Here the CDR3 reads CSARDGGGADHNEQFF. DNA of the CDR3: TGCAGTGCTAGAGATGGAGGGGGCGCGGACCACAATGAGCAGTTCTTC. The chain joins TRBV20-1 to TRBJ2-1, with D perhaps TRBD1 (7 bases). CDR1 and CDR2 from the germline V gene are DFQATT and SNEGSKA (reference sequence). The V end was cut by 0 bases, the J end by 5 bases, with 17 bases between. This CDR3 comprises 16 residues.